This T cell receptor (beta chain) was identified in a study of shared clonotypes between healthy human individuals. As for the study in general: Aged between 18 and 49, the donors were a couple of women and a few men.

V was trimmed by 5 bases and J by 5 bases, leaving 6 bases between them. The germline V gene has CDR1 MNHNS and CDR2 SASEGT. This CDR3 region has 12 residues. Study findings and constraints: It was the few donors that limited the genetic and exposure-history diversity represented.

When samples were unsorted, roughly 91 million PBMCs were used for genomic DNA. Worth noting for this clone: Its antigen is undetermined.

DNA input for the unsorted PBMC replicate PCRs was about 280 ng, roughly 33,000 T cell genomes. The repertoire was sequenced with immunoSEQ multiplex PCR; TCRdb's copy has only in-frame clones and lacks some. Of over 400,000 clones detected, roughly 80% appear once; the ten largest clones hold about 13%. The receptor's source is a woman between 40 and 55 years old in good health. Some clones in this sample may be carry-over from other donors' samples. The V call is TRBV6-1, the J call TRBJ2-2; D call uncertain. Source material: PBMCs. The CDR3 spells CASSFGTGELFF. In DNA, the CDR3 is TGTGCCAGCAGTTTCGGGACCGGGGAGCTGTTTTTT.